These 26 T cell receptor beta chains came from one sample sequenced in a study of blood T cell repertoires in COVID-19. Clones were read by immunoSEQ multiplex PCR, and TCRdb kept only the in-frame ones, dropping some. The sample has 150,000 to 200,000 clones, about 82% seen once. The sample consisted of peripheral blood. These receptors were taken from a woman in her 30s with acute or convalescent COVID-19.

The chain links TRBV5-5 to TRBJ1-6, with 12 positions matching TRBD1. This CDR3 contains 16 residues. The germline V gene encodes CDR1 SGHKS and CDR2 YYEKEE (reference sequence). With 6 bases clipped from V and 6 bases from J, the junction kept 7 bases outside the gene matches. CDR3 region: CASNSRDRGPNSPLHF. CDR3 coding DNA: TGTGCCAGCAACTCACGGGACAGGGGGCCTAATTCACCCCTCCACTTT.

The rearrangement links TRBV9 to TRBJ2-1, with TRBD1 matching over 7 bases. V lost 4 bases, J lost 9 bases, and 13 bases stayed unmatched. The CDR3 loop spans 15 amino acids. CDR1 and CDR2 (germline): SGDLS, YYNGEE. The CDR3 spells CASSPRTGGRGEQFF. The CDR3 DNA reads TGTGCCAGCAGCCCACGGACAGGCGGTAGGGGTGAGCAGTTCTTC.

The chain combines TRBV27 with TRBJ1-2; weak D call: TRBD1 (5 bases). The CDR3 runs to 11 residues. Trimming removed 4 bases from V and 6 bases from J, with 6 bases in between. The germline V gene has CDR1 MNHEY and CDR2 SMNVEV (reference sequence). CDR3 amino acids: CASSSGNGYTF. The CDR3 region has the DNA TGTGCCAGCAGTTCAGGGAATGGCTACACCTTC.

V and J are TRBV6-5 and TRBJ2-2, with TRBD1 matching 9 bases. The CDR3 is 14 residues long. Germline values: CDR1 MNHEY, CDR2 SVGAGI. The V gene end was trimmed by 7 bases and the J gene end by 5 bases; junction bases not matched to a gene: 5. In nucleotides, the CDR3 is TGTGCCAGCAATGGACAGGGGTGGACCGGGGAGCTGTTTTTT. Translated, it gives CASNGQGWTGELFF.

The chain has TRBV4-2 and TRBJ2-7; D gene uncertain. Germline CDR1 reads LGHNA; CDR2 reads YNFKEQ. V shed 1 base and J shed 3 bases, with 7 bases lying between them. The CDR3 runs to 13 residues. DNA for the CDR3: TGTGCCAGCAGCCAAGTAGTCGGCTACGAGCAGTACTTC. Protein: CASSQVVGYEQYF.

The rearrangement uses TRBV4-3 and TRBJ2-1; D ambiguous. The CDR3 covers 15 residues. Trimming removed 4 bases from V and 9 bases from J, with 19 bases in between. In germline, CDR1 is LGHNA, CDR2 YSLEER. The CDR3 DNA is TGCGCCAGCAGCCCCAGCTGGGTGGGCATCATTGAGCAGTTCTTC. Translating gives CASSPSWVGIIEQFF.

The chain combines TRBV5-1 with TRBJ2-7; 12 bases map to TRBD2. CDR3 length: 16 residues. The J segment lost 5 bases and the V segment lost 4 bases, leaving 10 bases of the junction unmatched. The germline CDR1 and CDR2 sequences are SGHRS and YFSETQ. The CDR3 nucleotides are TGCGCCAGCAGCAGGCTAGCGGGGGGGCCCGGGAACGAGCAGTACTTC. Its translation: CASSRLAGGPGNEQYF.

This clone appeared a few times. CDR3 sequence: CASSRQGSGANVLTF. The CDR3 DNA reads as TGTGCCAGCAGCCGACAGGGCTCTGGGGCCAACGTCCTGACTTTC. This chain uses TRBV5-4 with TRBJ2-6; 7 positions match TRBD1. Losses at the gene ends were 4 bases for V and 0 bases for J; bases not matched to a gene: 1. The CDR3 runs to 15 residues. Germline assignment: CDR1 SGHNT and CDR2 YYREEE (reference sequence).

This clone was recorded a few times. CDR3 region: CASSYQGPYGYTF. DNA for the CDR3: TGTGCCAGCAGTTACCAGGGTCCCTATGGCTACACCTTC. V and J are TRBV28 and TRBJ1-2; D possibly corresponds to TRBD1 (5 bases). V was pared by 4 bases and J by 4 bases, with 10 bases between. The CDR3 runs to 13 residues. The germline V gene has CDR1 MDHEN and CDR2 SYDVKM.

This clone has more than one count but fewer than ten. V and J are TRBV29-1 and TRBJ1-4; D may be TRBD1 (5 bases). Germline CDR1 SQVTM, CDR2 ANQGSEA. V was shortened by 7 bases and J by 0 bases, with 12 bases between the two germline ends. The CDR3 has 14 amino acids. CDR3 nucleotides: TGCAGCGCCGCGGGGGTTGCAACTAATGAAAAACTGTTTTTT. Translation: CSAAGVATNEKLFF. Full variable domain (missing parts from reference TRBV29-1 and TRBJ1-4): SAVISQKPSRDICQRGTSLTIQCQVDSQVTMMFWYRQQPGQSLTLIATANQGSEATYESGFVIDKFPISRPNLTFSTLTVSNMSPEDSSIYLCSAAGVATNEKLFFGSGTQLSVL.

CDR3 loop: CASSLAVGSLSGNTIYF. The CDR3 region has the DNA TGCGCCAGCAGCTTGGCCGTAGGGAGCCTCTCTGGAAACACCATATATTTT. The gene calls are TRBV5-1 and TRBJ1-3; D gene unclear. V dropped 0 bases and J dropped 0 bases, with 13 bases sitting between them. Per germline, CDR1 SGHRS and CDR2 YFSETQ. This CDR3 spans 17 amino acids.

The rearrangement links TRBV6-4 to TRBJ2-1; D may be TRBD2 (5 bases). The CDR3 runs 15 residues. Germline V gives CDR1 MRHNA, CDR2 SNTAGT. V was pared by 6 bases and J by 2 bases, with 14 bases between. CDR3 amino acids: CASSRSYGAYNEQFF. CDR3 bases: TGTGCCAGCAGCCGGTCCTACGGGGCCTACAATGAGCAGTTCTTC.

This sequence joins TRBV27 and TRBJ2-2; maybe TRBD2 (5 bases). This CDR3 spans 14 amino acids. The V end lost 3 bases, the J end lost 5 bases, and 10 bases lay between the germline ends. Germline assignment: CDR1 MNHEY and CDR2 SMNVEV (reference sequence). The CDR3 DNA reads TGTGCCAGCAGTTTGTACCCGGGGACCGGGGAGCTGTTTTTT. It specifies CASSLYPGTGELFF.

The V and J genes are TRBV30 and TRBJ1-6; 7 bases align to TRBD1. The CDR3 runs 13 residues. Trimming removed 4 bases from V and 10 bases from J; junction bases left unmatched: 7. Germline CDR1 GTSNPN, CDR2 SVGIG (reference sequence). The CDR3 bases are TGTGCCTGGAACCGACAGGGCGGGTCACCCCTCCACTTT. Amino acid sequence: CAWNRQGGSPLHF. Drawing the rest from reference TRBV30 and TRBJ1-6, the complete variable domain is SQTIHQWPATLVQPVGSPLSLECTVEGTSNPNLYWYRQAAGRGLQLLFYSVGIGQISSEVPQNLSASRPQDRQFILSSKKLLLSDSGFYLCAWNRQGGSPLHFGNGTRLTVT.

The genes are TRBV10-3 and TRBJ1-6; D perhaps matches TRBD1 (6 bases). Trimming took 6 bases from V and 8 from J, leaving 17 bases between them. CDR1 and CDR2 (germline): ENHRY, SYGVKD. CDR3 size: 15 residues. The CDR3 reads CAIRDVQGPHSPLHF. CDR3 nucleotides: TGTGCCATCAGGGATGTACAGGGTCCCCATTCACCCCTCCACTTT.

CDR3 protein: CASRTGYENTIYF. CDR3 nucleotide sequence: TGCGCCAGCCGGACAGGGTACGAGAACACCATATATTTT. The J gene is TRBJ1-3, the V gene TRBV5-1; 8 positions agree with TRBD1. V lost 7 bases to trimming and J lost 7 bases; unmatched junction nucleotides: 7. Germline loops: CDR1 SGHRS, CDR2 YFSETQ. The CDR3 sequence is 13 residues long.

This clone was detected a few times. The rearrangement uses TRBV9 and TRBJ1-1, with TRBD1 matching over 7 bases. V shed 7 bases, J shed 0 bases, and the junction held 6 bases outside the gene matches. This CDR3 has 14 residues. Germline V CDR1 and CDR2: SGDLS, YYNGEE. In DNA form, the CDR3 reads TGTGCCAGCGCCTTAACAGGGGTGAACACTGAAGCTTTCTTT. This encodes CASALTGVNTEAFF. Full variable domain (rest looked up from reference TRBV9 and TRBJ1-1): DSGVTQTPKHLITATGQRVTLRCSPRSGDLSVYWYQQSLDQGLQFLIQYYNGEERAKGNILERFSAQQFPDLHSELNLSSLELGDSALYFCASALTGVNTEAFFGQGTRLTVV.

CDR3 in amino acids: CASSLRTGGPQETQYF. The DNA for the CDR3 is TGTGCCAGCAGCCTTCGGACAGGTGGGCCCCAAGAGACCCAGTACTTC. The V and J genes are TRBV14 and TRBJ2-5; 7 bases fit TRBD1. The CDR3 totals 16 residues. Germline trimming cut 4 bases from V and 1 base from J; bases unmatched to any gene: 9. In germline, CDR1 is SGHDN, CDR2 FVKESK.

CDR3 region: CASSIGQRLNEQFF. CDR3 in DNA: TGTGCCAGTAGTATAGGGCAGCGGCTCAATGAGCAGTTCTTC. The chain combines TRBV19 with TRBJ2-1; D may be TRBD2 (5 bases). Trimming left V 1 base short and J 6 bases short, with 10 bases between. Looked up from germline, CDR1 is LNHDA and CDR2 is SQIVND (reference sequence). The CDR3 runs 14 residues.

The chain employs TRBV12-3 or TRBV12-4 and TRBJ2-7, with TRBD1 identical over 9 bases. V trimming: 6 bases; J trimming: 12 bases; junction bases outside the gene matches: 12. This CDR3 has 13 amino acids. CDR3 region: CASSNTGQGIRYF. The DNA of the CDR3 is TGTGCCAGCAGCAACACGGGACAGGGCATAAGGTACTTC.

The V gene is TRBV27, the J gene TRBJ1-1, with D possibly being TRBD1 (5 bases). CDR1 is MNHEY and CDR2 is SMNVEV in the germline V gene (reference sequence). Trimming took off 0 bases at V and 5 bases at J, with 10 bases between the two ends. The CDR3 is 14 amino acids. DNA for the CDR3: TGTGCCAGCAGTTTATCCGGGGGGAGGACTGAAGCTTTCTTT. It encodes CASSLSGGRTEAFF.

This chain uses TRBV6-2 or TRBV6-3 with TRBJ1-5; weak D call: TRBD1 (5 bases). Germline V gene sequence: CDR1 MNHEY, CDR2 SVGEGT. The length of the CDR3 is 15 residues. Trimming cost V 6 bases and J 6 bases, with 18 bases left between them. The CDR3 DNA follows: TGTGCCAGCAGCGCCCAGGGAGGTAGGGGTCAGCCCCAGCATTTT. Its translation: CASSAQGGRGQPQHF.

This clone was seen only once. The chain recombines TRBV30 with TRBJ2-3; no clear D gene. This CDR3 is built from 12 residues. The germline CDR1 and CDR2 sequences are GTSNPN and SVGIG (reference sequence). V lost 1 base and J 3 bases, leaving 5 bases between the germline ends. Here the CDR3 DNA reads TGTGCCTGGAGTGCCCTTACAGATACGCAGTATTTT. Its translation: CAWSALTDTQYF.

In its sample, this clone was seen a few times. The DNA for the CDR3 is TGTGCCATCAGTGAAGCAGCGTATGAGCAGTACTTC. It yields the protein CAISEAAYEQYF. V is TRBV10-3 and J is TRBJ2-7; the D is unclear. This CDR3 is built from 12 residues. In germline, CDR1 is ENHRY, CDR2 SYGVKD. V dropped 3 bases and J dropped 7 bases, with 10 bases sitting between them.

CDR3 residues: CSVEGQGAFF. The CDR3 DNA reads as TGCAGCGTTGAAGGACAGGGAGCTTTCTTT. This chain links TRBV29-1 with TRBJ1-1; TRBD1 matches at 7 bases. After removal of 1 base from V and 10 bases from J, the junction contained 0 bases not matched to a gene. Germline CDR1 and CDR2: SQVTM and ANQGSEA. The length of the CDR3 is 10 residues.

The chain joins TRBV12-3 or TRBV12-4 to TRBJ1-1; no firm D call. V dropped 3 bases and J dropped 5 bases, with 7 bases sitting between them. This CDR3 spans 12 amino acids. The CDR3 sequence is CASSFTGTEAFF. The CDR3 nucleotides read TGTGCCAGCAGTTTTACGGGTACTGAAGCTTTCTTT.